This T cell receptor (beta chain) was observed in a study of STAT5B mutations in CD4+ large granular lymphocyte leukemia. Measured with immunoSEQ multiplex PCR; TCRdb has only the in-frame clones, and not every one. The sample contains about 38,000 clones, 70% to 80% of which appear only once. The germline gives CDR1 SGHTA, CDR2 FQGTGA. The V gene lost 3 bases and the J gene lost 4 bases, with 9 bases spanning the gap. This CDR3 region has 13 residues. This clone was seen a handful of times. The specimen sequenced was CD4+ T cells from blood buffy coats. The sequence came from a human donor in good health. V gene TRBV7-3 combines with J gene TRBJ2-5, with a weak D call TRBD2 (6 bases). In DNA form, the CDR3 reads TGTGCCAGCAGCTTTGCGGGATCAGAGACCCAGTACTTC. Protein product: CASSFAGSETQYF. Based on the CDR3 plus reference TRBV7-3 and TRBJ2-5, the full variable domain is GAGVSQTPSNKVTEKGKYVELRCDPISGHTALYWYRQSLGQGPEFLIYFQGTGAADDSGLPNDRFFAVRPEGSVSTLKIQRTERGDSAVYLCASSFAGSETQYFGPGTRLLVL.